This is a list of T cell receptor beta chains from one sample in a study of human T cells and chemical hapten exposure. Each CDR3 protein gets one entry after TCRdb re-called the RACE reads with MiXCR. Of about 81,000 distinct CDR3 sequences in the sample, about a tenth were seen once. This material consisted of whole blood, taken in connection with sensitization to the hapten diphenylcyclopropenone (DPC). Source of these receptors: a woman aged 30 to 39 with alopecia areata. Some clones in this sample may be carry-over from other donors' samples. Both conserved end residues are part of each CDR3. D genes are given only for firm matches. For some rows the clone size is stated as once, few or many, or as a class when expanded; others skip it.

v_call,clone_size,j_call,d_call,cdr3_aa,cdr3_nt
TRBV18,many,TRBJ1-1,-,CASSPNNFGAEAFF,TGTGCCAGCTCACCAAATAACTTTGGGGCTGAAGCTTTCTTT
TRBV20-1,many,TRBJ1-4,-,CSASDGRRHELFF,TGCAGTGCGTCAGACGGGCGGAGACATGAACTGTTTTTT
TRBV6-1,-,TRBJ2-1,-,CASSDVLANDNEQFF,TGTGCCAGCAGTGATGTGCTAGCGAACGACAATGAGCAGTTCTTC
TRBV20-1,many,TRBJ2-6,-,CSARLFGSSGANVLTF,TGCAGTGCTAGATTGTTTGGGAGCTCTGGGGCCAACGTCCTGACTTTC
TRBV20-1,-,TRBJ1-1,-,CSAREQGRGTEAFF,TGCAGTGCTAGAGAGCAGGGTAGGGGCACTGAAGCTTTCTTT
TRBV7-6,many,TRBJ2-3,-,CASSLNYRADTQYF,TGTGCCAGCAGCTTAAATTATCGGGCAGATACGCAGTATTTT
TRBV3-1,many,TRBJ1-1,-,CASSQGGLVAFF,TGTGCCAGCAGCCAAGGAGGGCTCGTAGCTTTCTTT
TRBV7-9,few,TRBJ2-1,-,CASSLAWNEQFF,TGTGCCAGCAGCTTAGCGTGGAATGAGCAGTTCTTC
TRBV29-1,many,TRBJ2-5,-,CSVEVPVWTETQYF,TGCAGCGTTGAAGTACCGGTCTGGACAGAGACCCAGTACTTC
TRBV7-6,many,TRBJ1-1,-,CASSFNTDSRTEAFF,TGTGCCAGCAGCTTCAATACGGACAGTCGCACTGAAGCTTTCTTT
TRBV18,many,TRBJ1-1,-,CASSPLAGDWNTEAFF,TGTGCCAGCTCACCACTAGCCGGAGACTGGAACACTGAAGCTTTCTTT
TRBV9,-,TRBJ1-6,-,CASSVNPDNSPLHF,TGTGCCAGCAGCGTAAACCCCGATAATTCACCCCTCCACTTT
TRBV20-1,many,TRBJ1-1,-,CSAIGGNTEAFF,TGCAGTGCTATTGGAGGAAACACTGAAGCTTTCTTT
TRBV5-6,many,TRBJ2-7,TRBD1,CASSPGQGDEQYF,TGTGCCAGCAGCCCCGGACAGGGGGACGAGCAGTACTTC
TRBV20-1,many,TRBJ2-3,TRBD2,CSASRDSGRFADTQYF,TGCAGTGCTAGCCGGGATAGCGGGAGGTTCGCAGATACGCAGTATTTT
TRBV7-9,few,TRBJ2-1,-,CASGSQGLPLYNEQFF,TGTGCCAGCGGATCACAGGGCCTACCTTTGTACAATGAGCAGTTCTTC
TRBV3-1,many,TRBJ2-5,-,CASSQGPGAGETQYF,TGTGCCAGCAGCCAAGGCCCGGGGGCCGGAGAGACCCAGTACTTC
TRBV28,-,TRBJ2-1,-,CASSFNRGFVGGNEQFF,TGTGCCAGCAGTTTCAACCGCGGCTTTGTCGGGGGCAATGAGCAGTTCTTC
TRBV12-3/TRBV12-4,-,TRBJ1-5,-,CASRDNSNQPQHF,TGTGCCAGCAGGGATAATAGCAATCAGCCCCAGCATTTT
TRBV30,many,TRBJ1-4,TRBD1,CAWSTGGYIEKLFF,TGTGCCTGGAGTACAGGGGGGTATATTGAAAAACTGTTTTTT
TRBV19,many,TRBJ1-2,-,CASSIGRDLHYGYTF,TGTGCCAGTAGTATAGGGCGGGATTTACACTATGGCTACACCTTC
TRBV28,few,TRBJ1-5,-,CASSPGTKDQPQHF,TGTGCCAGCAGTCCCGGGACAAAAGATCAGCCCCAGCATTTT
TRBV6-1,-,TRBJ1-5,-,CASSAGTSNQPQHF,TGTGCCAGCAGTGCCGGAACCAGTAATCAGCCCCAGCATTTT
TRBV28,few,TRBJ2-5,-,CASSFMGGTQYF,TGTGCCAGCAGTTTTATGGGGGGGACCCAGTACTTC
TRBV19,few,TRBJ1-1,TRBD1,CATSPGQGVNTEAFF,TGTGCCACTTCTCCCGGACAGGGTGTGAACACTGAAGCTTTCTTT
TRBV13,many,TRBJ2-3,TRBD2,CASSQRGLALSTDTQYF,TGTGCCAGCAGCCAGCGGGGACTAGCGTTAAGCACAGATACGCAGTATTTT
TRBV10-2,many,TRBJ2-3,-,CASSALSDTQYF,TGCGCCAGCAGTGCCCTCTCAGATACGCAGTATTTT
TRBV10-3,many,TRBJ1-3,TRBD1,CAISEARTGGGRNTIYF,TGTGCCATCAGTGAGGCTCGGACAGGGGGCGGAAGAAACACCATATATTTT
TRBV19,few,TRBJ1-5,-,CASSIVTGGRKPQHF,TGTGCCAGTAGTATAGTGACGGGCGGTCGGAAGCCCCAGCATTTT
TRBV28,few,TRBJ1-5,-,CASSAGRPQHF,TGTGCCAGCAGCGCGGGACGGCCCCAGCATTTT
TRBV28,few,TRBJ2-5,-,CASRPGGAGETQYF,TGTGCCAGCAGGCCTGGGGGCGCAGGGGAGACCCAGTACTTC
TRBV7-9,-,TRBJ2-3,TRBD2,CASTRLATKDTQYF,TGTGCCAGCACCCGACTAGCCACGAAAGATACGCAGTATTTT
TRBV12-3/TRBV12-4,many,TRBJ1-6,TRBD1,CASSYQGASNSPLHF,TGTGCCAGCAGTTATCAGGGGGCAAGTAATTCACCCCTCCACTTT
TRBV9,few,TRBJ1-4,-,CASSVGGQGPNEKLFF,TGTGCCAGCAGCGTAGGGGGGCAGGGACCTAATGAAAAACTGTTTTTT
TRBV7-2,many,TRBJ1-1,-,CASTLGGTEAFF,TGTGCCAGCACCCTAGGGGGTACTGAAGCTTTCTTT
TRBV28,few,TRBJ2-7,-,CATSRTNLGEQYF,TGTGCCACCAGTCGGACAAATCTGGGGGAGCAGTACTTC
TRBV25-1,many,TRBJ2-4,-,CASSSRNIQYF,TGTGCCAGCAGTAGCAGAAACATTCAGTACTTC
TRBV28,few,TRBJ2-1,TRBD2,CASSLLAGRGNEQFF,TGTGCCAGCAGCCTACTAGCGGGAAGAGGCAATGAGCAGTTCTTC
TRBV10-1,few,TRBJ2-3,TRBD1,CASSESRGHTQYF,TGCGCCAGCAGTGAGTCCAGGGGGCATACGCAGTATTTT
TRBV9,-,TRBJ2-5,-,CASSVGADTPQETQYF,TGTGCCAGCAGCGTAGGGGCGGACACCCCCCAAGAGACCCAGTACTTC
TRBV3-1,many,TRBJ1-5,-,CASSQGDRRGNQPQHF,TGTGCCAGCAGCCAAGGCGACCGGAGAGGCAATCAGCCCCAGCATTTT
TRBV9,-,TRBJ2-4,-,CASSVGKKNIQYF,TGTGCCAGCAGCGTAGGGAAAAAAAACATTCAGTACTTC
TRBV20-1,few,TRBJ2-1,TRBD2,CSAKGLAGAYNEQFF,TGCAGTGCTAAGGGACTAGCGGGAGCCTACAATGAGCAGTTCTTC
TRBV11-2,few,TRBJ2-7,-,CASSFSGSEHEQYF,TGTGCCAGCAGCTTTTCGGGGAGTGAGCACGAGCAGTACTTC
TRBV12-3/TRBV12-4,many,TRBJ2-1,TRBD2,CASSWFSGGGEQFF,TGTGCCAGCAGTTGGTTTAGCGGGGGGGGTGAGCAGTTCTTC
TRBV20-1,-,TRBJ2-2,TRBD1,CSARDRDSNTGELFF,TGCAGTGCTAGAGATAGGGACAGCAACACCGGGGAGCTGTTTTTT
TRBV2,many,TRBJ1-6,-,CASSEVELSGNSPLHF,TGTGCCAGCAGTGAAGTCGAATTATCGGGGAATTCACCCCTCCACTTT
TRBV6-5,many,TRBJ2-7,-,CASSDRRAYEQYF,TGTGCCAGCAGTGATCGGAGGGCCTACGAGCAGTACTTC
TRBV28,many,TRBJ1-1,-,CASSFGRDTEAFF,TGTGCCAGCAGTTTTGGAAGGGATACTGAAGCTTTCTTT
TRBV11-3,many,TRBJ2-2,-,CASSRIAYTGELFF,TGTGCCAGCAGCCGCATAGCGTACACCGGGGAGCTGTTTTTT
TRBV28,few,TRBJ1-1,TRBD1,CASSSTGSRGDTEAFF,TGTGCCAGCAGCTCAACAGGCTCCAGGGGGGACACTGAAGCTTTCTTT
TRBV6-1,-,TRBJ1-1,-,CASKVILNTEAFF,TGTGCCAGCAAGGTCATACTGAACACTGAAGCTTTCTTT
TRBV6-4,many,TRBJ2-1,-,CASSAGVGYNEQFF,TGTGCCAGCAGTGCGGGGGTGGGTTACAATGAGCAGTTCTTC
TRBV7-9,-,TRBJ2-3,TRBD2,CASSLGVSGMGTQYF,TGTGCCAGCAGCTTAGGCGTAAGCGGGATGGGCACGCAGTATTTT
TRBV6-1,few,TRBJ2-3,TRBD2,CATLFDFRAGGTDTQYF,TGTGCCACCCTATTCGATTTCAGAGCGGGGGGCACAGATACGCAGTATTTT
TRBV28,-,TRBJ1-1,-,CASSRTPMNTEAFF,TGTGCCAGCAGCCGAACACCCATGAACACTGAAGCTTTCTTT
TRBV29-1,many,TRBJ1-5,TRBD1,CSAGQGLDQPQHF,TGCAGCGCCGGACAGGGACTTGATCAGCCCCAGCATTTT
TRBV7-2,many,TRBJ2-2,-,CASSFFSAANTGELFF,TGTGCCAGCAGCTTTTTTTCTGCAGCGAACACCGGGGAGCTGTTTTTT
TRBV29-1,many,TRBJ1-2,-,CSVEGGSYGYTF,TGCAGCGTTGAGGGGGGGTCCTATGGCTACACCTTC